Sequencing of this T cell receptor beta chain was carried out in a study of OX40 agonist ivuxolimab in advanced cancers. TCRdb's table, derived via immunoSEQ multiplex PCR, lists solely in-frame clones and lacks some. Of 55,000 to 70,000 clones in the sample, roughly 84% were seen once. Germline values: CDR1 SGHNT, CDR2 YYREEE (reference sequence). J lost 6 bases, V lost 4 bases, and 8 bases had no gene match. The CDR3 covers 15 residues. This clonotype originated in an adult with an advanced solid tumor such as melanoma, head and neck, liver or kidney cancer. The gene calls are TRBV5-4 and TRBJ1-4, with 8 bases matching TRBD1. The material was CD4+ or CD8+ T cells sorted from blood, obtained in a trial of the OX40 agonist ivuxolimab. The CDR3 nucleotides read TGTGCCAGCAGCCCCCAGACAGGGGATGATGAAAAACTGTTTTTT. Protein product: CASSPQTGDDEKLFF.